The T cell receptor beta chain described here comes from a study of CD8 T cells in ankylosing spondylitis. Libraries of TCR beta came from quantitative 5'-RACE with molecular barcodes. MiXCR, applied by TCRdb to the 5' RACE reads, yields one record per CDR3 protein. The table lists a few hundred thousand distinct CDR3 sequences, about a fifth of them singletons, with around 16% in the top ten. Germline V lookup: CDR1 SGHRS, CDR2 YFSETQ. V was pared by 0 bases and J by 10 bases, with 15 bases of the junction left unmatched. CDR3 length: 17 amino acids. In the case of this clonotype: Its antigen is not identified.

Findings and caveats of the study: In synovial fluid and blood from reactive arthritis, some motif variants were previously reported. Disease-linked clones reportedly concentrated significantly in matched ankylosing spondylitis synovial fluid. Those disease-linked clones were CD8+; they were also relatively rare in peripheral blood. A TCR beta motif made of fewer than 10 highly homologous variants seemed typical of ankylosing spondylitis blood.

The receptor's source is a male donor with ankylosing spondylitis. The chain employs TRBV5-1 and TRBJ2-3, with 9 bases identical to TRBD2. The source material was blood, either unsorted or a sorted T cell fraction (not recorded which). The DNA for the CDR3 is TGCGCCAGCAGCTTGGTACTGAGCGGGAGGCCCAGCTTCGCGCAGTATTTT. Protein sequence: CASSLVLSGRPSFAQYF.